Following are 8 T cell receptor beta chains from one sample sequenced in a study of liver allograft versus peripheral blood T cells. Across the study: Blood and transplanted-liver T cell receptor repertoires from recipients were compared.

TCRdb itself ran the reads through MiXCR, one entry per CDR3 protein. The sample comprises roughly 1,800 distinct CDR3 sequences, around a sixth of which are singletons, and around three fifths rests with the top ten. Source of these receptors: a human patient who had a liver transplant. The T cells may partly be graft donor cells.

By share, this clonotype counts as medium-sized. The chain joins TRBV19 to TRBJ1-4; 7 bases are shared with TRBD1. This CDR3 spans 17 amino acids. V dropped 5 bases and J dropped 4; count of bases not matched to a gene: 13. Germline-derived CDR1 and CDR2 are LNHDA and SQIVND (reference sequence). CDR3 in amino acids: CASSSLGQDLNNEKLFF. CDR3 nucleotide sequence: TGTGCCAGTAGTTCTTTAGGACAGGACCTAAATAATGAAAAACTGTTTTTT.

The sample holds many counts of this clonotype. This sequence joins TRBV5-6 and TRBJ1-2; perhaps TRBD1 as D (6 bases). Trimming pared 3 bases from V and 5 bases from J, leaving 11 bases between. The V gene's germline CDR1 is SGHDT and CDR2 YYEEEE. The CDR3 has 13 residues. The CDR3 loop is CASSSQGSYGYTF. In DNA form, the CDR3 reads TGTGCCAGCAGCTCCCAGGGGTCTTATGGCTACACCTTC.

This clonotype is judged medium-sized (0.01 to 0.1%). The CDR3 loop is CASSTGGPYNEQFF. The CDR3 region has the DNA TGTGCCAGCAGCACAGGGGGTCCCTACAATGAGCAGTTCTTC. This rearrangement joins TRBV6-5 to TRBJ2-1, with 8 positions matching TRBD1. Trimming removed 6 bases from V and 2 bases from J; junction bases left unmatched: 3. Germline V lookup: CDR1 MNHEY, CDR2 SVGAGI. The CDR3 extends over 14 amino acids.

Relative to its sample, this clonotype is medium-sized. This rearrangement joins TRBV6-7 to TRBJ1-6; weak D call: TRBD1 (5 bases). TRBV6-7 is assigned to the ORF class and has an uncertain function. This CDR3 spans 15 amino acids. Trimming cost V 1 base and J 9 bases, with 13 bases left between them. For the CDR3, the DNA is TGTGCCAGCAGTTACTTTTCAGGGAGGAGTTCACCCCTCCACTTT. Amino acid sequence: CASSYFSGRSSPLHF.

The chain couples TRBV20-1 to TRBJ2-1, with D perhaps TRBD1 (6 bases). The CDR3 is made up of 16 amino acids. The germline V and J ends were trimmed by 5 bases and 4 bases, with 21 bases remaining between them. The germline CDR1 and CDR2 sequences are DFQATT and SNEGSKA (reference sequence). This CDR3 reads CSAGTLGTISYNEQFF. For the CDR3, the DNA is TGCAGTGCTGGAACCCTAGGGACAATTTCGTACAATGAGCAGTTCTTC.

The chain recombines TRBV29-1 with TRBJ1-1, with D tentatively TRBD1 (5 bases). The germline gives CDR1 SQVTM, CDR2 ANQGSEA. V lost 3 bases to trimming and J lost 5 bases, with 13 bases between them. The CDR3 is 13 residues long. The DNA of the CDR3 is TGCAGCGTTGACGGGGGAACTTTGACTGAAGCTTTCTTT. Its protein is CSVDGGTLTEAFF.

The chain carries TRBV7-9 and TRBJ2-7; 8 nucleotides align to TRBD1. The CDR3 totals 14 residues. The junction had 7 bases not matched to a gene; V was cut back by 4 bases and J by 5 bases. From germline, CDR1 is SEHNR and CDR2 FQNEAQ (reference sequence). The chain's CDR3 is CASSYRTGIDEQYF. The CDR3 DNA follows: TGTGCCAGCAGCTACCGGACAGGGATCGACGAGCAGTACTTC.

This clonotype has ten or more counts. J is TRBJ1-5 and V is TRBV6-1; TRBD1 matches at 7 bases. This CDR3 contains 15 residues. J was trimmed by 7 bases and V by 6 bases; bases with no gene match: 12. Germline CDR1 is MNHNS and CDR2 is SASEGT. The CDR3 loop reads CASSRGTAPEQPQHF. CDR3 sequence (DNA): TGTGCCAGCAGCCGCGGGACAGCTCCCGAGCAGCCCCAGCATTTT.